This TCR beta chain is drawn from a study of shared clonotypes between healthy human individuals. Whole-study findings and limits: Generally, naive subsets came out with larger estimated richness than memory subsets.

The donors, healthy adults who were HIV-negative, had experienced no recent acute infections or vaccinations. Splitting the CD4+ cells yielded a CD45RA+ naive subset and a CD45RA-negative memory subset. Germline V gene data show CDR1 as MDHEN and CDR2 as SYDVKM. This CDR3 has 14 residues. V was shortened by 4 bases and J by 8 bases, with 17 bases between the two germline ends. A word on this clone: Its antigen remains unknown.

Samples underwent the assay at deep level. The protocol was immunoSEQ multiplex PCR, while the TCRdb copy is restricted to in-frame clones and leaves out a portion. The data hold 2 million to 2.5 million clones, with roughly 95% observed a single time. The sample was naive CD4+ T cells sorted from blood. Documented subset: CD45RA+ positively selected. The TCR sequence derives from a man between 18 and 29 years old in good health. The chain combines TRBV28 with TRBJ1-2; D is perhaps TRBD1 (6 bases). The CDR3 loop is CASSYGGTRGGYTF. The CDR3 DNA reads TGTGCCAGCAGTTACGGCGGGACACGAGGGGGCTACACCTTC.